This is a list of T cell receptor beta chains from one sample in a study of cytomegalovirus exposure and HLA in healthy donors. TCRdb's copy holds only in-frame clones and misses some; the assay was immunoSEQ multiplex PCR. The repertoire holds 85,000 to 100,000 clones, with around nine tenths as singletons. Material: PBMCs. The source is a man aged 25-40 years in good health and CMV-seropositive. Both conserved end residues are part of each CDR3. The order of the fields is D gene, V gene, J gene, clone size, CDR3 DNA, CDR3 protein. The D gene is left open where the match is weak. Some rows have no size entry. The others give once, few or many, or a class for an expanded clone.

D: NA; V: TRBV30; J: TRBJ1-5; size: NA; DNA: TGTGCCTGGGCCAGCGACGCTTCGCCCCAGCATTTT; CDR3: CAWASDASPQHF
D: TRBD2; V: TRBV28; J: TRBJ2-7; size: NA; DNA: TGTGCCAGCAGCCTAGTCCGGGGGGGACGCTACGAGCAGTACTTC; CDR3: CASSLVRGGRYEQYF
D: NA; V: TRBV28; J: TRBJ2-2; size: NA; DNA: TGTGCCAGCAGTTCCTACACCGGGGAGCTGTTTTTT; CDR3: CASSSYTGELFF
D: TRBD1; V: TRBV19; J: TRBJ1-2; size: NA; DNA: TGTGCCAGTAGGGTACAGGGGGCGCTCTATGGCTACACCTTC; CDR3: CASRVQGALYGYTF
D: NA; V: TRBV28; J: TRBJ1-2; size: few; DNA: TGTGCCAGCAGTTTACGGGAGAGGGGCTACACCTTC; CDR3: CASSLRERGYTF
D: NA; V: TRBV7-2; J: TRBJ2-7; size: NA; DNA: TGTGCCAGCAGCCCACCCCTCGGCGAGCAGTACTTC; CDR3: CASSPPLGEQYF
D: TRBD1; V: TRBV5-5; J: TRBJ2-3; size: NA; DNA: TGTGCCAGCAGCAAGGGACAGGGGGCTACAGATACGCAGTATTTT; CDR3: CASSKGQGATDTQYF
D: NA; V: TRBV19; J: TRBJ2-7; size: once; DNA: TGTGCCAGTAGTATCGGAAGAGGCTCCTACGAGCAGTACTTC; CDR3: CASSIGRGSYEQYF
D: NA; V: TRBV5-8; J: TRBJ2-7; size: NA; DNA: TGTGCCAGCAGCTTGATGTCAGGCGAGCAGTACTTC; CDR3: CASSLMSGEQYF
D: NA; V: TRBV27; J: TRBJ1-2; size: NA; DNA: TGTGCCAGCAGTTTTGGGCAGAACTATGGCTACACCTTC; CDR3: CASSFGQNYGYTF
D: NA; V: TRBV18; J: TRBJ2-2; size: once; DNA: TGTGCCAGCTCACCGGGCAGGGCGAACACCGGGGAGCTGTTTTTT; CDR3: CASSPGRANTGELFF
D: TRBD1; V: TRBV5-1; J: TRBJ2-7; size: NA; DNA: TGCGCCAGCAGCTTGGCTGGACAGGGGTCCTACGAGCAGTACTTC; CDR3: CASSLAGQGSYEQYF
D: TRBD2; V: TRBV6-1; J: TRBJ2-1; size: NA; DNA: TGTGCCAGCAGTATAACCGGGACTAGCGCCAATGAGCAGTTCTTC; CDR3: CASSITGTSANEQFF
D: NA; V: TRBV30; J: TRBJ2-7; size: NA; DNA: TGTGCCTGGAATCCCCGCAGCACCGGGGGTAACGCCTACGAGCAGTACTTC; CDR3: CAWNPRSTGGNAYEQYF
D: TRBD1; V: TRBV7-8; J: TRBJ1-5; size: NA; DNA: TGTGCCAGCAGCTTCCCATCGGGGGTAGGGGGCTATAGCAATCAGCCCCAGCATTTT; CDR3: CASSFPSGVGGYSNQPQHF
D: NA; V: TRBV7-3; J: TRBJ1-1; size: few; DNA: TGTGCCAGCAGCTTAATCATAAAGTTTTCTGGCGGGGAAGCTTTCTTT; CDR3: CASSLIIKFSGGEAFF
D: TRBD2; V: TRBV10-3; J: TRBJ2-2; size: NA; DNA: TGTGCCACTAGGCCAGGTAGCGGGAGGAACACCGGGGAGCTGTTTTTT; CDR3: CATRPGSGRNTGELFF
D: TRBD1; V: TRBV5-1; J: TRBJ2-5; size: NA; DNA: TGCGCCAGCAGCTTGACCGCAGGGGGCCAAGAGACCCAGTACTTC; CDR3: CASSLTAGGQETQYF
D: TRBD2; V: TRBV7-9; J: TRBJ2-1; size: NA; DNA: TGTGCCAGCAGCTCCGGGACTAGCGGGAGGGGCGATGAGCAGTTCTTC; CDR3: CASSSGTSGRGDEQFF
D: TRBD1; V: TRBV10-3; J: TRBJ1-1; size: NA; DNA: TGTGCCATCAGTGACCGAACAGGGGACAACACTGAAGCTTTCTTT; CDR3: CAISDRTGDNTEAFF
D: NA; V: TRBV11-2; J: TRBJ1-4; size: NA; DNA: TGTGCCAGCAGCTTAGAGGCCAGCGAACTGTTTTTT; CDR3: CASSLEASELFF
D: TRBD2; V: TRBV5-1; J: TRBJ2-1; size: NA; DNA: TGCGCCAGCAGCTTGTCAGTGTCTAGCGGGAGCGGCGAGCAGTTCTTC; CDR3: CASSLSVSSGSGEQFF
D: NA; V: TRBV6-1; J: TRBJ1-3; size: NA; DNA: TGTGCCAGCAGTGAATTGGAGGGAAACACCATATATTTT; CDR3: CASSELEGNTIYF
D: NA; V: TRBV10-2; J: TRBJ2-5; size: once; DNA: TGCGCCAGCAGTGAACTATCAGCCTTCCAAGAGACCCAGTACTTC; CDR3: CASSELSAFQETQYF
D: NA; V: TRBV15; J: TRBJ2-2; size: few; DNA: TGTGCCACCAGCAGAGCTGGGAGTAGCGGAACGAACACCGGGGAGCTGTTTTTT; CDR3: CATSRAGSSGTNTGELFF
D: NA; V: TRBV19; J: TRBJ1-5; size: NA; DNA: TGTGCCAGTACCCTACCTGGGGGGGACCAGCCCCAGCATTTT; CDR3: CASTLPGGDQPQHF
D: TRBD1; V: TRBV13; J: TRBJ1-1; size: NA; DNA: TGTGCCAGCAGCTTAGCCAGGGGGACTGAAGCTTTCTTT; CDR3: CASSLARGTEAFF
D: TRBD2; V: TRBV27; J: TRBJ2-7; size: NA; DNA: TGTGCCAGCAGTTTTAATAGCGGGAGAACCTACGAGCAGTACTTC; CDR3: CASSFNSGRTYEQYF
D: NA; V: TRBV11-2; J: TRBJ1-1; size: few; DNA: TGTGCCAGCAGCCTAACCCTTGGGAACACTGAAGCTTTCTTT; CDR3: CASSLTLGNTEAFF
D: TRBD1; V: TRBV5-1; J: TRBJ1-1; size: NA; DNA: TGCGCCAGCAGCACCGGGACAGGGACCTTCACTGAAGCTTTCTTT; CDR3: CASSTGTGTFTEAFF
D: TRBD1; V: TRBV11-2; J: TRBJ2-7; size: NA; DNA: TGTGCCAGCAGCCCCGGGACAGGTGTATCCCTCTACGAGCAGTACTTC; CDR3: CASSPGTGVSLYEQYF
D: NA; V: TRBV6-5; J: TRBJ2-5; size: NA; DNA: TGTGCCAGCAGTTACTCGATCGGCGGTTATTCAGAGACCCAGTACTTC; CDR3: CASSYSIGGYSETQYF
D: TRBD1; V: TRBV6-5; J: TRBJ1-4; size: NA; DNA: TGTGCCAGCAGTTCAGGGGGTGGTGTAACTAATGAAAAACTGTTTTTT; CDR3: CASSSGGGVTNEKLFF
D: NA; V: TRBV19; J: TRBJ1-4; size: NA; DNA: TGTGCCAGTAGACCCATCTACGGGGCTAATGAAAAACTGTTTTTT; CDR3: CASRPIYGANEKLFF
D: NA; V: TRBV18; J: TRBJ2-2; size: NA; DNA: TGTGCCAGCTCACCACGGACAGCTAATCCCAGGGGCCGGGAGCTGTTTTTT; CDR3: CASSPRTANPRGRELFF
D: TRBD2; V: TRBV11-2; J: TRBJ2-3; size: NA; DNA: TGTGCCAGCAGCTTAATTATAGAACCCGGTAGCGGGAGCTCCCATACGCAGTATTTT; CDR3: CASSLIIEPGSGSSHTQYF
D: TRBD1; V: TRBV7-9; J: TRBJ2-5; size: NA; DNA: TGTGCCAGCAGCTTAGGGACAGGGGATTCGGAGACCCAGTACTTC; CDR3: CASSLGTGDSETQYF
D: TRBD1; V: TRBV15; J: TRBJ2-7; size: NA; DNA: TGTGCCACCACCATGGACAGGGGGACATCCTACGAGCAGTACTTC; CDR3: CATTMDRGTSYEQYF
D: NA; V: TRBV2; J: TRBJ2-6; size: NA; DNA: TGTGCCAGCAGTTGGAGGGGCCCTAGCTCTGGGGCCAACGTCCTGACTTTC; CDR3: CASSWRGPSSGANVLTF
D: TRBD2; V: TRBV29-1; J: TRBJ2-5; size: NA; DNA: TGCAGCGTGATGGGGGGGCAAGAGACCCAGTACTTC; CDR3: CSVMGGQETQYF